This record covers a single T cell receptor (beta chain). Its antigen is not identified. Generated by immunoSEQ multiplex PCR, the TCRdb table keeps only in-frame clones and is missing some. Counted here are around 140,000 clones, about nine tenths occurring once; the ten biggest clones make up under 2%. This record comes from a study of T cell responses to AZD1222 COVID-19 vaccine. Whole-study findings and limits: Targeting of unmutated variant regions was reportedly seen in nearly half of spike-specific TCRs.

The CDR3 is 16 amino acids. V lost 0 bases to trimming and J lost 1 base; unmatched junction nucleotides: 4. Germline V gene data show CDR1 as LGHNA and CDR2 as YSLEER. The sequence was collected from an adult who received the AZD1222 COVID-19 vaccine. Sequences were derived from peripheral blood, sampled 28 days after the second AZD1222 dose. The gene calls are TRBV4-3 and TRBJ2-3, with 7 nucleotides matching TRBD2. The CDR3 is CASSQDRAGGTDTQYF. The CDR3 nucleotides read TGCGCCAGCAGCCAAGATAGGGCGGGGGGCACAGATACGCAGTATTTT.